Below, 11 T cell receptor beta chains from the same sample are listed, as sequenced in a study of T-cell reconstitution after alpha-beta-depleted transplantation in children. Unique molecular identifiers were incorporated when the TCRbeta library was constructed. In TCRdb, the PCR reads were re-called with MiXCR into one record per CDR3 protein. This table holds about 240,000 distinct CDR3 sequences, about 12% found once. The sample here was PBMCs from the stem cell graft donor, taken from the stem cell graft. The receptors come from a human donor who donated a stem cell graft to a child with acute lymphoblastic leukemia.

Turning to this clonotype: A much larger clone differs from this one at a single base, so this may be a read error. The chain has TRBV2 and TRBJ2-2; possible D gene TRBD2, 6 bases. CDR1 is SNHLY and CDR2 is FYNNEI in the germline V gene. The CDR3 consists of 14 residues. CDR3 sequence: CASSEGSDRGERFF. In DNA, the CDR3 is TGTGCCAGCAGCGAAGGGTCGGACCGCGGGGAGCGGTTTTTT.

This clonotype was seen at least ten times. The CDR3 sequence is CASLGGSSYNEQFF. In DNA, the CDR3 is TGTGCCAGCTTGGGGGGAAGCTCCTACAATGAGCAGTTCTTC. The chain employs TRBV12-3 or TRBV12-4 and TRBJ2-1, with a possible D match to TRBD2 (6 bases). The CDR3 totals 14 residues. V gave up 8 bases and J gave up 0 bases, with 11 bases separating them.

The table lists this clonotype with many counts. J is TRBJ2-4 and V is TRBV12-3 or TRBV12-4, with 9 positions matching TRBD2. V dropped 0 bases and J dropped 7; count of bases not matched to a gene: 4. The CDR3 totals 15 residues. The CDR3 protein is CASSLALRGGNIQYF. Written as DNA, the CDR3 is TGTGCCAGCAGTTTAGCGCTGCGGGGGGGGAACATTCAGTACTTC.

Many counts were recorded for this clonotype. The rearrangement links TRBV19 to TRBJ2-7; D call uncertain. The V end was cut by 5 bases, the J end by 5 bases, with 13 bases between. The CDR3 contains 13 residues. Germline assignment: CDR1 LNHDA and CDR2 SQIVND (reference sequence). CDR3: CASSRSLIDEQYF. The DNA of the CDR3 is TGTGCCAGTAGTCGTTCATTGATCGACGAGCAGTACTTC.

This clonotype was picked up many times. The rearrangement links TRBV5-1 to TRBJ1-5; D is undetermined. V gave up 0 bases and J gave up 7 bases, with 8 bases separating them. This CDR3 contains 13 residues. The germline CDR1 and CDR2 sequences are SGHRS and YFSETQ. The CDR3 reads CASSLEAGQPQHF. The CDR3 coding sequence is TGCGCCAGCAGCTTGGAGGCGGGACAGCCCCAGCATTTT.

This clonotype has only a few counts. This chain uses TRBV20-1 with TRBJ2-1, with 9 bases lining up with TRBD1. The CDR3 totals 11 residues. With V trimmed by 6 bases and J by 9 bases, 3 bases remained unmatched. Germline V gene sequence: CDR1 DFQATT, CDR2 SNEGSKA (reference sequence). The CDR3: CSADRGFEQFF. CDR3 in DNA: TGCAGTGCGGACAGGGGTTTTGAGCAGTTCTTC.

As concerns this clonotype: A much larger clone is a single base away; this may be a read error. The chain employs TRBV5-1 and TRBJ2-2, with D maybe TRBD2 (5 bases). Germline V CDR1 and CDR2: SGHRS, YFSETQ. The CDR3 sequence is 16 residues long. DNA for the CDR3: TGCGCCGGCAGCCCGACTCCGGGGTATGACACCGGGGAGCTGTTTTTT. Encoded protein: CAGSPTPGYDTGELFF.

In its sample, this clonotype was seen many times. V and J are TRBV6-1 and TRBJ1-2, with a weak D call TRBD1 (5 bases). Germline CDR1 reads MNHNS; CDR2 reads SASEGT. The CDR3 consists of 15 residues. V lost 5 bases and J 3 bases, leaving 16 bases between the germline ends. The CDR3 DNA reads as TGTGCCAGCAGTCTAAGGCAGGGAAAGGACTATGGCTACACCTTC. This sequence encodes CASSLRQGKDYGYTF.

This clonotype turned up a few times. The chain couples TRBV7-3 to TRBJ1-6; D is unresolved. CDR1 is SGHTA and CDR2 is FQGTGA in the germline V gene. Trimming cost V 2 bases and J 6 bases, with 8 bases left between them. CDR3 length: 14 residues. The CDR3: CASSLGMGNSPLHF. CDR3 DNA: TGTGCCAGCAGCTTAGGGATGGGTAATTCACCCCTCCACTTT.

In this sample, this clonotype turned up many times. In DNA form, the CDR3 reads TGTGCCAGCAGTTTTGGGGACTTAAGCTCCTACGAGCAGTACTTC. Translating gives CASSFGDLSSYEQYF. V gene TRBV12-3 or TRBV12-4 combines with J gene TRBJ2-7; D may be TRBD2 (6 bases). The CDR3 loop spans 15 amino acids. Trimming stripped 3 bases from V and 0 bases from J, with 12 bases between.

This clonotype has a count of ten or more. The chain uses TRBV20-1 and TRBJ1-1; no clear D. This CDR3 is built from 14 residues. Germline V lookup: CDR1 DFQATT, CDR2 SNEGSKA (reference sequence). Trimming shortened V by 6 bases and J by 3 bases, and 17 bases separated the two germline ends. The CDR3 region is CSAEIGSKHTEAFF. As DNA, the CDR3 is TGCAGTGCAGAAATAGGGAGTAAGCACACTGAAGCTTTCTTT.